This T cell receptor beta chain was recovered during a study of blood T cell repertoires in COVID-19. About the study: The United States, Italy and Spain supplied acute and convalescent COVID-19 samples.

Study processing details: Researchers report that nucleated cell counts were estimated from reference gene primer amplification. Repertoires were generated with immunoSEQ multiplex PCR, while TCRdb's copy carries only in-frame clones and drops some. V and J calls and clone size are as listed in that table; D and trimming were resolved from the DNA. The table includes 200,000 to 250,000 clones, roughly 83% detected once. From germline, CDR1 is LGHDT and CDR2 YNNKEL (reference sequence). The V gene end was trimmed by 1 base and the J gene end by 0 bases; junction bases not matched to a gene: 5. The CDR3 is made up of 17 amino acids.

Sequencing was done on a sample of peripheral blood. The chain uses TRBV3-1 (or the pseudogene TRBV3-2) and TRBJ1-3; 8 bases fit TRBD1. The sequence was collected from a man older than 75 with acute or convalescent COVID-19. The CDR3 DNA reads TGTGCCAGCAGCCAAGCAGACAGGGGTAACTCTGGAAACACCATATATTTT. Translating gives CASSQADRGNSGNTIYF.